This T cell receptor (beta chain) was identified during a study of PD-L1 blockade in urothelial cancer. Produced via immunoSEQ multiplex PCR; TCRdb's table is partial and in-frame only. The sample contains 55,000 to 70,000 clones, approximately 86% of which appear only once. The CDR3 length is 14 residues. The germline gives CDR1 KGHSH, CDR2 LQKENI. Trimming cost V 6 bases and J 4 bases, with 15 bases left between them. The TCR comes from a man aged 45-60 years with urothelial cancer. This rearrangement joins TRBV18 to TRBJ2-5, with D perhaps TRBD2 (5 bases). Sequenced here: PBMCs, sampled around atezolizumab (anti-PD-L1) treatment. CDR3 nucleotide sequence: TGTGCCAGCTCGTCGGGGAGTACTCCAGAGACCCAGTACTTC. Translation gives CASSSGSTPETQYF.